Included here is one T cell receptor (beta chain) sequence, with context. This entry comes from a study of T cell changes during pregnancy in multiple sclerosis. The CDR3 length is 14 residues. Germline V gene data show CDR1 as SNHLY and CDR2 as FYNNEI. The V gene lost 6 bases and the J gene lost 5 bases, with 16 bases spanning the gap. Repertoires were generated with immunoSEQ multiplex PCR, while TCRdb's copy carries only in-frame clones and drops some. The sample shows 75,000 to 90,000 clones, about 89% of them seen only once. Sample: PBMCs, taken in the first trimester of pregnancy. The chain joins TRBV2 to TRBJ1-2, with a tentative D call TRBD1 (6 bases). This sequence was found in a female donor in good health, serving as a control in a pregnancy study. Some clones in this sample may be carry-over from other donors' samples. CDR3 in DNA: TGTGCCAGCAGCCCTCCGACAGGCCCTTATGGCTACACCTTC. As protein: CASSPPTGPYGYTF.